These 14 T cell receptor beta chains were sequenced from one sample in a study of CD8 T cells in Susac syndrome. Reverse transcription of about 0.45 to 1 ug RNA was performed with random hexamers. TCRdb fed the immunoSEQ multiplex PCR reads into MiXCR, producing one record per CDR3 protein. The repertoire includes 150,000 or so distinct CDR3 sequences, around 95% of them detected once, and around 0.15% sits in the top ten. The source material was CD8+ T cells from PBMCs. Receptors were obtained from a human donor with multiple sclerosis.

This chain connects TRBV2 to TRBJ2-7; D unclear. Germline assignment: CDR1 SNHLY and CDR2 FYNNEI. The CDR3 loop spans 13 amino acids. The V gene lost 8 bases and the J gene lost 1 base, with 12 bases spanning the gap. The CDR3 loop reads CASSRTVSYEQYV. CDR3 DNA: TGTGCCAGCTCCCGGACGGTTTCCTACGAGCAGTACGTC.

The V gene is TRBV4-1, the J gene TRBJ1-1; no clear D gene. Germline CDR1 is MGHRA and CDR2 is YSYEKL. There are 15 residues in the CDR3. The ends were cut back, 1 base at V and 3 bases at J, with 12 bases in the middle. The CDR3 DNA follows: TGCGCCAGCAGCCAAGGAATAAGACCCGACACTGAAGCTTTCTTT. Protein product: CASSQGIRPDTEAFF.

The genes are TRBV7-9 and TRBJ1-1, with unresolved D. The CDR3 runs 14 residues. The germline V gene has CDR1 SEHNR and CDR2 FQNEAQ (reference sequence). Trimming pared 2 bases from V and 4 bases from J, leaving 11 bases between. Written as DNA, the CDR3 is TGTGCCAGCAGCTTAACGAAGGGATCCACTGAAGCTTTCTTT. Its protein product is CASSLTKGSTEAFF.

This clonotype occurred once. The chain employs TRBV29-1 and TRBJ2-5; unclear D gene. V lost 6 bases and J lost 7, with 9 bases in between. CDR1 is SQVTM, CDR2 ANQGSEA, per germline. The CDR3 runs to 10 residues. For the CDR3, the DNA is TGCAGCGTGCACCTAGGGACCCAGTACTTC. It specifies CSVHLGTQYF.

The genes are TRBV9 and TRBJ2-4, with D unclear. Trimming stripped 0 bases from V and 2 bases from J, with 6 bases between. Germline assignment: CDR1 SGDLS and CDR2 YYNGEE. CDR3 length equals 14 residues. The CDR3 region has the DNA TGTGCCAGCAGCGTAGGTCTTTCCAAAAACATTCAGTACTTC. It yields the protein CASSVGLSKNIQYF.

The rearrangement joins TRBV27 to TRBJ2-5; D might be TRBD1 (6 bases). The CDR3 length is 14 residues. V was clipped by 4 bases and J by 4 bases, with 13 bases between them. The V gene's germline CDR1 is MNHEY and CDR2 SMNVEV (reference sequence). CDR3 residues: CASSSNQGPETQYF. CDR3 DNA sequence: TGTGCCAGCAGTTCCAATCAGGGGCCAGAGACCCAGTACTTC.

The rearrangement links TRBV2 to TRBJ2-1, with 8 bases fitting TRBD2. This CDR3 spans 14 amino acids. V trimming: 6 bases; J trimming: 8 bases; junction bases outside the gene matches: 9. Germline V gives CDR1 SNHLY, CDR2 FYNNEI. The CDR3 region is CASRSFSGDDEQFF. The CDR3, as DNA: TGTGCCAGCAGGAGTTTTAGCGGGGACGATGAGCAGTTCTTC.

The CDR3 DNA sequence: TGTGCCAGCATTATACAGGGTTACACTGAAGCTTTCTTT. This codes for CASIIQGYTEAFF. The chain combines TRBV2 with TRBJ1-1; a weak D match, TRBD1 (6 bases). Per germline, CDR1 SNHLY and CDR2 FYNNEI. There are 13 residues in the CDR3. V lost 7 bases to trimming and J lost 3 bases, with 12 bases between them. The full variable domain, rest sourced from reference TRBV2 and TRBJ1-1, is EPEVTQTPSHQVTQMGQEVILRCVPISNHLYFYWYRQILGQKVEFLVSFYNNEISEKSEIFDDQFSVERPDGSNFTLKIRSTKLEDSAMYFCASIIQGYTEAFFGQGTRLTVV.

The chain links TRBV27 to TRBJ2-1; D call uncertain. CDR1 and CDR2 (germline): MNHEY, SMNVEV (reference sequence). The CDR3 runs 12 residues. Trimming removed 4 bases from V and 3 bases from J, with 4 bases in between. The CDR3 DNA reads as TGTGCCAGCAGTTGGGACTACAATGAGCAGTTCTTC. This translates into CASSWDYNEQFF.

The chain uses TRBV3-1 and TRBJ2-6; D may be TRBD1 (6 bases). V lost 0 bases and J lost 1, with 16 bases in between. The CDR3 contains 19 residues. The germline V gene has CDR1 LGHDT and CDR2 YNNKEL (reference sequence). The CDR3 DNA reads TGTGCCAGCAGCCAAGATGCCGGACAGTTCCCGTCTGGGGCCAACGTCCTGACTTTC. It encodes CASSQDAGQFPSGANVLTF.

The CDR3 sequence: CASGQNTEAFF. The CDR3 DNA reads as TGTGCCAGCGGACAGAACACTGAAGCTTTCTTT. V and J are TRBV13 and TRBJ1-1; TRBD1 might be the D (5 bases). The CDR3 is 11 amino acids. Deletions cut 8 bases from V and 1 base from J, with 5 bases between. Germline V gene lookup returns CDR1 PRHDT and CDR2 FYEKMQ (reference sequence).

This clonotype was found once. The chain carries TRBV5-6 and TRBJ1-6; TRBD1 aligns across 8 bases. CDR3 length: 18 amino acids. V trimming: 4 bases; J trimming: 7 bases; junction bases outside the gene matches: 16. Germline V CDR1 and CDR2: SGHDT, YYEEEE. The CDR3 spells CASSMGQVQPMGNSPLHF. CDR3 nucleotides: TGTGCCAGCAGCATGGGACAGGTCCAGCCTATGGGGAATTCACCCCTCCACTTT.

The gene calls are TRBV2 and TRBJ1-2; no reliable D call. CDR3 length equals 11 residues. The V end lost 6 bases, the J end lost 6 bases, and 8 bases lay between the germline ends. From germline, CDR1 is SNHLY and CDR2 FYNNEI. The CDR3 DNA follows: TGTGCCAGCAGCCAACCAAATGGCTACACCTTC. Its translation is CASSQPNGYTF.

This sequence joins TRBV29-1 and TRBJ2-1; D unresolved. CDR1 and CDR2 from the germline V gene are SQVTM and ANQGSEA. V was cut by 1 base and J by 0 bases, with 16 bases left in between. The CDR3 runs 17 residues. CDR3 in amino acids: CSVEGGFAASSYNEQFF. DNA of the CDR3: TGCAGCGTTGAAGGTGGGTTTGCGGCGAGCTCCTACAATGAGCAGTTCTTC.